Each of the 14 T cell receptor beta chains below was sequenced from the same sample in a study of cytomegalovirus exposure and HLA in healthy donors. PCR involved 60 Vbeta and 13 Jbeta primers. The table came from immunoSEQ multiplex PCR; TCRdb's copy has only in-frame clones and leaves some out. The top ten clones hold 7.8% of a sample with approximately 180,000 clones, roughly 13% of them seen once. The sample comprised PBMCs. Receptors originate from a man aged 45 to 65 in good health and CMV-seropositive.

Here the CDR3 DNA reads TGTGCCAGCTCCCAGGCCACTAATGAAAAACTGTTTTTT. This translates into CASSQATNEKLFF. The chain is built from TRBV18 and TRBJ1-4, with D unresolved. V shed 6 bases and J shed 2 bases, with 7 bases lying between them. The CDR3 has 13 residues. The germline CDR1 and CDR2 sequences are KGHSH and LQKENI.

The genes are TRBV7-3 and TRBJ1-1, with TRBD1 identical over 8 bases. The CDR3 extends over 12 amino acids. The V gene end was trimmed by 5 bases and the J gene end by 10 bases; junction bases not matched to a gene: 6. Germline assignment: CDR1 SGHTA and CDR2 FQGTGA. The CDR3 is CASSPGQGRAFF. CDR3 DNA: TGTGCCAGCAGCCCCGGACAGGGTAGAGCTTTCTTT.

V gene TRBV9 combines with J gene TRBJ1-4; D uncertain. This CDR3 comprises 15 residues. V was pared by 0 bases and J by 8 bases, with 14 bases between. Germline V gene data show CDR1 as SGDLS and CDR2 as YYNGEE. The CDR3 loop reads CASSVASGKLEKLFF. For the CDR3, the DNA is TGTGCCAGCAGCGTAGCTTCGGGAAAGTTGGAAAAACTGTTTTTT.

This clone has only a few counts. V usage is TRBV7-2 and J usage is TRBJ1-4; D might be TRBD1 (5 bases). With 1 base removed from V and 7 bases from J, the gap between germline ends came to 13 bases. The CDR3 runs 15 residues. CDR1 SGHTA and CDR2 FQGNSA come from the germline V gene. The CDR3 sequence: CASSLVTGFAEKLFF. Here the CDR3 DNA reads TGTGCCAGCAGCTTAGTTACAGGTTTCGCTGAAAAACTGTTTTTT.

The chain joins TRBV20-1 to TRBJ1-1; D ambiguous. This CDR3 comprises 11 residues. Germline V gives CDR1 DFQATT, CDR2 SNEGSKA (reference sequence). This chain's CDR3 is CSGRRNTEAFF. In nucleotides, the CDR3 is TGCAGCGGAAGGAGGAACACTGAAGCTTTCTTT.

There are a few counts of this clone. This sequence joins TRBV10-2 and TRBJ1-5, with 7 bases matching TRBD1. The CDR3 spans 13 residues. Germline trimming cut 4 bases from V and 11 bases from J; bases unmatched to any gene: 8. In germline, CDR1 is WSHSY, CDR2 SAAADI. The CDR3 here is CASSGQGDMAQHF. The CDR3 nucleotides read TGCGCCAGCAGTGGACAGGGTGATATGGCCCAGCATTTT.

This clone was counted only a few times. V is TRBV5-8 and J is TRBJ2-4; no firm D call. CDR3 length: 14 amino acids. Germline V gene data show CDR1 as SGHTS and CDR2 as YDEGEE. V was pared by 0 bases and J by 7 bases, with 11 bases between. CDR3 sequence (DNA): TGTGCCAGCAGCTTGGGGCCCAACCCGAACATTCAGTACTTC. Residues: CASSLGPNPNIQYF.

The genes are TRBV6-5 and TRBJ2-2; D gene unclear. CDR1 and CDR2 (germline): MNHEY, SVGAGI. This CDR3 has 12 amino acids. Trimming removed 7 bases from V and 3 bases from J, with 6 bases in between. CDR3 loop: CASKRDTGELFF. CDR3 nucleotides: TGTGCCAGCAAACGGGACACCGGGGAGCTGTTTTTT.

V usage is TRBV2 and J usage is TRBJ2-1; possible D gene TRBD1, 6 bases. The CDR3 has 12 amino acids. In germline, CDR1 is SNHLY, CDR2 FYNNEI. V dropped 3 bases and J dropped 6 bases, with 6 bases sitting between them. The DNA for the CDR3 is TGTGCCAGCAGTGAGGACAGCAATGAGCAGTTCTTC. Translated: CASSEDSNEQFF. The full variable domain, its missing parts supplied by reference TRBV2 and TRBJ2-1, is EPEVTQTPSHQVTQMGQEVILRCVPISNHLYFYWYRQILGQKVEFLVSFYNNEISEKSEIFDDQFSVERPDGSNFTLKIRSTKLEDSAMYFCASSEDSNEQFFGPGTRLTVL.

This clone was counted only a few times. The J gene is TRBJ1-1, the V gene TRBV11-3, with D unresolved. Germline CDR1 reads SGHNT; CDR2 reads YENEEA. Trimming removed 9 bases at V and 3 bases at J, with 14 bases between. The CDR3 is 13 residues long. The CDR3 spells CARSLTGDTEAFF. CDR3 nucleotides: TGTGCCAGAAGCCTCACCGGGGACACTGAAGCTTTCTTT.

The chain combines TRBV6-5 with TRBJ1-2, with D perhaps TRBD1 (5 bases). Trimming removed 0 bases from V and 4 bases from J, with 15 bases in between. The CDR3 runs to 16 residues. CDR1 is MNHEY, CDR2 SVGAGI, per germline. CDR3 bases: TGTGCCAGCAGTTACTCTTTCAGGGAGGCCACCTATGGCTACACCTTC. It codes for CASSYSFREATYGYTF.

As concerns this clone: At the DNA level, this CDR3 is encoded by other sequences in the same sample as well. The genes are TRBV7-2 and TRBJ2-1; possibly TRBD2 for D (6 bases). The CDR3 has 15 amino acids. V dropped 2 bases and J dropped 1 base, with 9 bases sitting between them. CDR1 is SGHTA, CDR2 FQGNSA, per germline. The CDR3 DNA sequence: TGTGCCAGCAGCTTATCGGAGGGATCCTACAATGAGCAGTTCTTC. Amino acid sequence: CASSLSEGSYNEQFF.

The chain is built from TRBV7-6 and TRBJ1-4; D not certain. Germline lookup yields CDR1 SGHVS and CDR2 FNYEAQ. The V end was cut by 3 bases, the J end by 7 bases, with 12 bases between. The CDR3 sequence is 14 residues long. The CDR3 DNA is TGTGCCAGCAGCTTGGGCCCTGGGAGTGAAAAACTGTTTTTT. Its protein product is CASSLGPGSEKLFF.

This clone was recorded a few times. This chain's CDR3 is CASSSPGQGPNSPLHF. DNA for the CDR3: TGTGCCAGCAGCTCGCCGGGACAGGGCCCAAATTCACCCCTCCACTTT. V and J are TRBV5-4 and TRBJ1-6; 9 positions match TRBD1. Germline V gene lookup returns CDR1 SGHNT and CDR2 YYREEE (reference sequence). The J segment lost 7 bases and the V segment lost 3 bases, leaving 8 bases of the junction unmatched. The CDR3 contains 16 residues.